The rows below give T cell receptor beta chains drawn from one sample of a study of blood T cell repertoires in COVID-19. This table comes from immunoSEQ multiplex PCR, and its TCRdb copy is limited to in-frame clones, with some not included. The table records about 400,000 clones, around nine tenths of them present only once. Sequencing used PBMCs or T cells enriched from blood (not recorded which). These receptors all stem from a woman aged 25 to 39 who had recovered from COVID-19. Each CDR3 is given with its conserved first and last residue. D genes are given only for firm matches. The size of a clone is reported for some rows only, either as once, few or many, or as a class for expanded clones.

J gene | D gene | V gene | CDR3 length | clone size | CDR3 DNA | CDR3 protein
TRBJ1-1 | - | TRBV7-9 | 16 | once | TGTGCCAGCAGCCGTATCTTAAAAAAAACAGACACTGAAGCTTTCTTT | CASSRILKKTDTEAFF
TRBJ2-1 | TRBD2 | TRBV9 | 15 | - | TGTGCCAGCAGCCCCCTAGCGGACGCCTACAATGAGCAGTTCTTC | CASSPLADAYNEQFF
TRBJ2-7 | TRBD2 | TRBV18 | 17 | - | TGTGCCAGCTCACCAAGGAGCGGGGGGCAGATGTCCTACGAGCAGTACTTC | CASSPRSGGQMSYEQYF
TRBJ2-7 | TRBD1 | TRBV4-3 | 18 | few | TGCGCCAGCAGCCAAGATCGTTTTAACGCAGGGGGTGTCTACGAGCAGTACTTC | CASSQDRFNAGGVYEQYF
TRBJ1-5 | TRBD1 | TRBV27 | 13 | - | TGTGCCAGCAGGGGACAGGGCAATCAGCCCCAGCATTTT | CASRGQGNQPQHF
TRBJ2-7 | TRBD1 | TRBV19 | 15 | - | TGTGCCAGTAGTATACCCACAGGGGTGGGCTACGAGCAGTACTTC | CASSIPTGVGYEQYF
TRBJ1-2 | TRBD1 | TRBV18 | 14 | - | TGTGCCAGCTCACAAACAGGGGAGAGCTATGGCTACACCTTC | CASSQTGESYGYTF
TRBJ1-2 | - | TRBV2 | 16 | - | TGTGCCAGTAGCGGGTCAGGGTCTGCATTTTCAGGTGGCTACACCTTC | CASSGSGSAFSGGYTF
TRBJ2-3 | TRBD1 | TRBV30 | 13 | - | TGTGCCTGGCGGGACAGGGACACAGATACGCAGTATTTT | CAWRDRDTDTQYF
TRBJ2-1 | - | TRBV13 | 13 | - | TGTGCCAGCAGCTTATTAACGGGTCTTGAGCAGTTCTTC | CASSLLTGLEQFF
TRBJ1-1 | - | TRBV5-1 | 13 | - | TGCGCCAGCCGGACAGACATGAACACTGAAGCTTTCTTT | CASRTDMNTEAFF
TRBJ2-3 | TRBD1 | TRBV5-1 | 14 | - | TGCGCCAGCAGCTCGGGACAGGGGGGAGATACGCAGTATTTT | CASSSGQGGDTQYF
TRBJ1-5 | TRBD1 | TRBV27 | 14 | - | TGTGCCAGCAGTTTTGGAGGGGGCAGTCAGCCCCAGCATTTT | CASSFGGGSQPQHF
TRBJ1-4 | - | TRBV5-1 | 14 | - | TGCGCCAGCAGCCCCGGGAGGCTTAATGAAAAACTGTTTTTT | CASSPGRLNEKLFF
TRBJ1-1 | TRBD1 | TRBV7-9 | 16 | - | TGTGCCAGCAGCCCCGGGCGGATCACAGGGGACACTGAAGCTTTCTTT | CASSPGRITGDTEAFF
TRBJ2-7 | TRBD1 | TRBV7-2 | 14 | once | TGTGCCAGCAGCCATCCTGACAGGGCTTACGAGCAGTACTTC | CASSHPDRAYEQYF
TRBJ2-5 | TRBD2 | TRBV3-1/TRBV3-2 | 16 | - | TGTGCCAGCAGCCAAGGAGGTCTAGCGGGAAAAGAGACCCAGTACTTC | CASSQGGLAGKETQYF
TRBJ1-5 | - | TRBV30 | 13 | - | TGTGCCTGGAGTGAAGACATCCTGGAGCCCCAGCATTTT | CAWSEDILEPQHF
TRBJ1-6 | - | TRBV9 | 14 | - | TGTGCCAGCAGCACAGACACCTATAATTCACCCCTCCACTTT | CASSTDTYNSPLHF
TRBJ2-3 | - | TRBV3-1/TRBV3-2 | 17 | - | TGTGCCAGCAGCCTCACCGGGACTCAATTGGGGACAGATACGCAGTATTTT | CASSLTGTQLGTDTQYF
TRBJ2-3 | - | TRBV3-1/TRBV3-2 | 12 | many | TGTGCCAGCAGCCAACCCCCCGGTGGGCAGTATTTT | CASSQPPGGQYF
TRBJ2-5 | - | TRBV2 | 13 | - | TGTGCCAGCAGTGAGGGGCACCAAGAGACCCAGTACTTC | CASSEGHQETQYF
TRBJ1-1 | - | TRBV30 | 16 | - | TGTGCCTGGGGGCTCGTCTCTCTCAGGGGATTCAATGAAGCTTTCTTT | CAWGLVSLRGFNEAFF
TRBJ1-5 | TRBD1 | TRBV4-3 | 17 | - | TGCGCCAGCAGCCAGACGAACCGGGACAGGGCTAATCAGCCCCAGCATTTT | CASSQTNRDRANQPQHF
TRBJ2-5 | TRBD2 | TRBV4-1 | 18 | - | TGCGCCAGCAGCCAAGAATTGACGGCGGGAGGGCTAAGAGAGACCCAGTACTTC | CASSQELTAGGLRETQYF
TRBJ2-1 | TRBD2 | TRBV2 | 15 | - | TGTGCCAGCAACTCTGCTAGCGGGAGAGGGGATGAGCAGTTCTTC | CASNSASGRGDEQFF
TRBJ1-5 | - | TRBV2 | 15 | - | TGTGCCAGCAGCCGCCGGGACATCCAAGATCAGCCCCAGCATTTT | CASSRRDIQDQPQHF
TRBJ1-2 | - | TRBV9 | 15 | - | TGTGCCAGCAGCGTAGCTGAGGGGGGGTCACGGGGCTACACCTTC | CASSVAEGGSRGYTF
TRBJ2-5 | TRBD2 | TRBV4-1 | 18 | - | TGCGCCAGCAGCCCCTGGACTAGCGGGGACGCCGGAGGGGAGACCCAGTACTTC | CASSPWTSGDAGGETQYF
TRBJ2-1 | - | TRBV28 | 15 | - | TGTGCCACCAAGGAAGCCCGGGTGGATCGTGGTGAGCAGTTCTTC | CATKEARVDRGEQFF
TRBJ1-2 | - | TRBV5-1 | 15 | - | TGCGCCAGCAGCTTCGGATTTGGACAAGCCTATGGCTACACCTTC | CASSFGFGQAYGYTF
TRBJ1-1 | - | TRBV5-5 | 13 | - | TGTGCCAGCAGCGTCCCAGGGGCCACTGAAGCTTTCTTT | CASSVPGATEAFF
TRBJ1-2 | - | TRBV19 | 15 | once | TGTGCCAGTAGTATTAATCCACCATACGGGAGTGGCTACACCTTC | CASSINPPYGSGYTF
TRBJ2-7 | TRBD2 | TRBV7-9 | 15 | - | TGTGCCAGCAGCTTAGCTGGCGGGAGCTCCTACGAGCAGTACTTC | CASSLAGGSSYEQYF
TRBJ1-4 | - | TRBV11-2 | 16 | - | TGTGCCAGCAGCTTAGGTCGCAGGGCAACTAATGAAAAACTGTTTTTT | CASSLGRRATNEKLFF
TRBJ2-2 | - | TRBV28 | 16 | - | TGTGCCAGCAGTTTGTCGGGGAGATTCAACACCGGGGAGCTGTTTTTT | CASSLSGRFNTGELFF
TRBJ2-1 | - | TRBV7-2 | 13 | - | TGTGCCAGCAGCTTAATGCTAGCCGGTGAGCAGTTCTTC | CASSLMLAGEQFF
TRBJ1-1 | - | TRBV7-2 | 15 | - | TGTGCCAGCAGCGCATACAGGAGCTCGAACACTGAAGCTTTCTTT | CASSAYRSSNTEAFF
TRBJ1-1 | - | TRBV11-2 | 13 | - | TGTGCCAGCAGCCAAGAGCGGGGTTCGGAAGCTTTCTTT | CASSQERGSEAFF
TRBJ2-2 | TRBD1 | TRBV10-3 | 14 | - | TGTGCCATCAGTGGGACAGGGTTGCCCGGGGAGCTGTTTTTT | CAISGTGLPGELFF